The 25 T cell receptor beta chains presented below share a single source sample, sequenced in a study of CD8+ T cells in alopecia areata. Sequencing templates came from extracted RNA that was reverse transcribed into cDNA. The method was immunoSEQ multiplex PCR; TCRdb's version includes in-frame clones alone and lacks a portion of them. The sample has some 150,000 clones; around half are singletons. Sequencing used CD8+ T cells sorted from blood, obtained at week 0. The receptors stem from a human donor with alopecia areata.

The chain combines TRBV11-3 with TRBJ2-6, with D perhaps matching TRBD2 (7 bases). Germline assignment: CDR1 SGHNT and CDR2 YENEEA. The CDR3 loop spans 16 amino acids. The V end was cut by 4 bases, the J end by 2 bases, with 12 bases between. The CDR3 DNA sequence: TGTGCCAGCAGCTATCGCGGGGGCGCTGGGGCCAACGTCCTGACTTTC. Residues: CASSYRGGAGANVLTF.

The CDR3 region has the DNA TGCGCCAGCAGCCAAGATATTGGGACAGGGGCTAATGAGCAGTTCTTC. It encodes CASSQDIGTGANEQFF. The chain links TRBV4-3 to TRBJ2-1; 10 bases fit TRBD1. This CDR3 region has 16 residues. With V trimmed by 0 bases and J by 7 bases, 6 bases remained unmatched. CDR1 LGHNA and CDR2 YSLEER come from the germline V gene.

The V and J genes are TRBV10-2 and TRBJ1-1; possible D gene TRBD1, 6 bases. The V end lost 4 bases, the J end lost 4 bases, and 10 bases lay between the germline ends. Germline lookup yields CDR1 WSHSY and CDR2 SAAADI. This CDR3 is built from 13 residues. CDR3: CASSVRGITEAFF. As DNA, the CDR3 is TGCGCCAGCAGTGTAAGGGGGATCACTGAAGCTTTCTTT.

This clone was seen a handful of times. This chain uses TRBV2 with TRBJ2-2; TRBD1 matches at 7 bases. The trim removed 8 bases at V and 2 bases at J, leaving 14 bases unmatched. This CDR3 region has 17 residues. Germline CDR1 is SNHLY and CDR2 is FYNNEI. The DNA of the CDR3 is TGTGCCAGCGACCTTTCCGGGACAGAGATTAACACCGGGGAGCTGTTTTTT. This sequence encodes CASDLSGTEINTGELFF.

The V and J genes are TRBV6-5 and TRBJ1-1; the D gene is possibly TRBD1 (6 bases). Trimming removed 3 bases at V and 5 bases at J, with 13 bases between. The CDR3 sequence is 14 residues long. Germline CDR1 is MNHEY and CDR2 is SVGAGI. CDR3 sequence (DNA): TGTGCCAGCAGTTATGGGGGGCGGAGGACTGAAGCTTTCTTT. Protein: CASSYGGRRTEAFF.

V is TRBV4-3 and J is TRBJ1-6; D gene unclear. This CDR3 has 15 residues. The V gene's germline CDR1 is LGHNA and CDR2 YSLEER. V lost 0 bases to trimming and J lost 10 bases, with 13 bases between them. CDR3: CASSQDGTERSPLHF. The CDR3 bases are TGCGCCAGCAGCCAAGATGGTACCGAAAGATCACCCCTCCACTTT.

This clone turned up a few times. The V and J genes are TRBV11-2 and TRBJ2-1; D gene unclear. Germline lookup yields CDR1 SGHAT and CDR2 FQNNGV. V was trimmed by 3 bases and J by 12 bases, leaving 12 bases between them. The CDR3 is 12 amino acids. The CDR3 region has the DNA TGTGCCAGCAGCTTGGGGTTGAGGTCGCAGTTCTTC. Translated: CASSLGLRSQFF.

The rearrangement joins TRBV20-1 to TRBJ2-7; D remains unclear. The CDR3 covers 11 residues. Germline lookup yields CDR1 DFQATT and CDR2 SNEGSKA (reference sequence). Trimming removed 2 bases at V and 1 base at J, with 3 bases between. CDR3 region: CSARTSYEQYF. The CDR3 DNA follows: TGCAGTGCTAGAACGTCCTACGAGCAGTACTTC.

This clone was recorded once. This rearrangement joins TRBV30 to TRBJ1-1, with D unresolved. The CDR3 loop spans 11 amino acids. Per germline, CDR1 GTSNPN and CDR2 SVGIG (reference sequence). Trimming cost V 5 bases and J 7 bases, with 11 bases left between them. The CDR3 protein is CAWQEINEAFF. For the CDR3, the DNA is TGTGCCTGGCAAGAGATAAATGAAGCTTTCTTT.

V usage is TRBV27 and J usage is TRBJ2-2; D is undetermined. V was cut by 2 bases and J by 7 bases, with 8 bases left in between. CDR1 and CDR2 from the germline V gene are MNHEY and SMNVEV (reference sequence). The CDR3 runs to 13 residues. Here the CDR3 DNA reads TGTGCCAGCAGTTTAATAGGGATCGGGGAGCTGTTTTTT. Residues: CASSLIGIGELFF.

The V call is TRBV5-1, the J call TRBJ2-2; D is undetermined. This CDR3 region has 14 residues. Germline loops: CDR1 SGHRS, CDR2 YFSETQ. With 7 bases removed from V and 2 bases from J, the gap between germline ends came to 12 bases. In DNA form, the CDR3 reads TGCGCCAGCGCTCCGGGCCCTAACACCGGGGAGCTGTTTTTT. Protein: CASAPGPNTGELFF.

This chain links TRBV4-3 with TRBJ2-7, with a tentative D call TRBD2 (6 bases). Germline V lookup: CDR1 LGHNA, CDR2 YSLEER. Between the trimmed V and J ends, which lost 0 bases and 4 bases, there was a span of 13 bases. There are 15 residues in the CDR3. Here the CDR3 reads CASSQDGGRLYEQYF. The CDR3 bases are TGCGCCAGCAGCCAAGATGGGGGGAGACTATACGAGCAGTACTTC.

This clone was found once. In the same sample, other DNA sequences code for this CDR3. The chain uses TRBV30 and TRBJ1-1; D not certain. This CDR3 is built from 13 residues. Germline lookup yields CDR1 GTSNPN and CDR2 SVGIG (reference sequence). V was shortened by 2 bases and J by 1 base, with 8 bases between the two germline ends. In nucleotides, the CDR3 is TGTGCCTGGAGTACCGGCGGGAACACTGAAGCTTTCTTT. Translated: CAWSTGGNTEAFF.

This clone was recorded a few times. This chain's CDR3 is CASSESQVSGANVLTF. The CDR3, as DNA: TGTGCCAGCAGCGAATCGCAAGTTTCTGGGGCCAACGTCCTGACTTTC. The chain joins TRBV9 to TRBJ2-6; no clear D gene. CDR1 is SGDLS, CDR2 YYNGEE, per germline. The CDR3 covers 16 residues. Trimming took off 3 bases at V and 1 base at J, with 11 bases between the two ends.

The chain uses TRBV5-1 and TRBJ1-1, with 7 positions matching TRBD1. After removal of 4 bases from V and 10 bases from J, the junction contained 7 bases not matched to a gene. Germline-derived CDR1 and CDR2 are SGHRS and YFSETQ. This CDR3 spans 12 amino acids. Written as DNA, the CDR3 is TGCGCCAGCAGCGGGGAAGACAGGGCAGCTTTCTTT. Translation gives CASSGEDRAAFF.

This chain connects TRBV5-6 to TRBJ1-5; D possibly corresponds to TRBD1 (5 bases). The germline gives CDR1 SGHDT, CDR2 YYEEEE. The germline V and J ends were trimmed by 4 bases and 3 bases, with 11 bases remaining between them. The CDR3 runs to 14 residues. The CDR3 coding sequence is TGTGCCAGCAGCCCGGGACGGGACAATCAGCCCCAGCATTTT. It translates to CASSPGRDNQPQHF.

This clone has more than one count but fewer than ten. V is TRBV27 and J is TRBJ2-5, with a possible D match to TRBD1 (6 bases). CDR1 and CDR2 from the germline V gene are MNHEY and SMNVEV (reference sequence). The V and J ends lost 4 bases and 0 bases respectively, with 9 bases between them. CDR3 length: 14 amino acids. This CDR3 reads CASSSTGYQETQYF. The CDR3 DNA is TGTGCCAGCAGTTCCACAGGGTACCAAGAGACCCAGTACTTC.

The chain joins TRBV7-8 to TRBJ2-3; perhaps TRBD2 as D (5 bases). V was shortened by 0 bases and J by 6 bases, with 13 bases between the two germline ends. Germline V CDR1 and CDR2: SGHVS, FQNEAQ. The CDR3 sequence is 15 residues long. The CDR3 loop reads CASSLADYGVDTQYF. The CDR3 nucleotides read TGTGCCAGCAGCTTAGCCGACTACGGCGTGGATACGCAGTATTTT. Complete variable domain (other parts from reference TRBV7-8 and TRBJ2-3): GAGVSQSPRYKVAKRGQDVALRCDPISGHVSLFWYQQALGQGPEFLTYFQNEAQLDKSGLPSDRFFAERPEGSVSTLKIQRTQQEDSAVYLCASSLADYGVDTQYFGPGTRLTVL.

This clone turned up a few times. This chain connects TRBV11-2 to TRBJ2-7; D may be TRBD2 (7 bases). Per the germline V gene, CDR1 is SGHAT and CDR2 is FQNNGV. Trimming removed 9 bases at V and 5 bases at J, with 23 bases between. The CDR3 length is 15 residues. CDR3 sequence: CARSSLRGARNEQYF. The CDR3, as DNA: TGTGCCAGATCCTCCCTCCGGGGGGCGCGGAACGAGCAGTACTTC.

The genes are TRBV2 and TRBJ2-7, with 9 bases lining up with TRBD2. Trimming removed 4 bases from V and 3 bases from J; junction bases left unmatched: 7. Germline V lookup: CDR1 SNHLY, CDR2 FYNNEI. The CDR3 contains 15 residues. The CDR3 loop reads CASSGLAGADYEQYF. CDR3 nucleotide sequence: TGTGCCAGCAGTGGATTAGCGGGGGCCGACTACGAGCAGTACTTC.

This clone came up a few times. V and J are TRBV30 and TRBJ2-1; 8 bases map to TRBD1. The germline V gene has CDR1 GTSNPN and CDR2 SVGIG (reference sequence). Trimming removed 6 bases from V and 4 bases from J; junction bases left unmatched: 2. The length of the CDR3 is 12 residues. For the CDR3, the DNA is TGTGCCTGCAGGACAGGGTACAATGAGCAGTTCTTC. This gives the protein CACRTGYNEQFF.

This clone was observed a few times. The CDR3 protein is CASSGSGAGPTHYGYTF. CDR3 coding DNA: TGTGCCAGCAGCGGCTCTGGCGCAGGCCCGACTCACTATGGCTACACCTTC. The chain carries TRBV9 and TRBJ1-2; D uncertain. Trimming took 3 bases from V and 3 from J, leaving 21 bases between them. The CDR3 runs to 17 residues. In germline, CDR1 is SGDLS, CDR2 YYNGEE.

The V and J genes are TRBV7-3 and TRBJ1-1, with D uncertain. Germline V gives CDR1 SGHTA, CDR2 FQGTGA. CDR3 length: 15 amino acids. With 2 bases removed from V and 4 bases from J, the gap between germline ends came to 14 bases. The CDR3 protein is CASSLSPTGRTEAFF. The CDR3 DNA reads as TGTGCCAGCAGCTTATCCCCGACTGGACGCACTGAAGCTTTCTTT.

This sequence joins TRBV7-8 and TRBJ2-5; D is undetermined. V lost 5 bases and J 5 bases, leaving 12 bases between the germline ends. The CDR3 spans 13 residues. Germline lookup yields CDR1 SGHVS and CDR2 FQNEAQ. CDR3 protein: CASSGPGLETQYF. In DNA form, the CDR3 reads TGTGCCAGCAGCGGCCCTGGGTTGGAGACCCAGTACTTC.

This clone has only a few counts. This chain joins TRBV19 and TRBJ2-1, with 7 bases fitting TRBD1. Trimming took 3 bases from V and 4 from J; bases not matched to a gene: 9. Germline-derived CDR1 and CDR2 are LNHDA and SQIVND (reference sequence). The CDR3 has 16 residues. As DNA, the CDR3 is TGTGCCAGTAGTATTTCAACAGGGGCCAATTACAATGAGCAGTTCTTC. Its protein product is CASSISTGANYNEQFF.